The clone carrying this T cell receptor beta chain was seen only a few times. Per the original data handling: Cell counts per sample came from amplifying reference gene primers. Produced via immunoSEQ multiplex PCR; TCRdb's table is partial and in-frame only. V and J calls and clone size come straight from that table; D and trimming were deduced from the DNA. The table records hundreds of thousands of clones, more than 70% of them present only once. This sample stems from a study of blood T cell repertoires in COVID-19. The overall study: Sample material is recorded as cDNA or gDNA derived from T cells, B-cell-depleted T cells, or PBMCs.

Sequencing was done on a sample of peripheral blood. The sequence derives from a woman aged 70-85 years with COVID-19, enrolled during active disease.

CDR3 protein: CASSNRGQNEKLFF. The CDR3 bases are TGTGCCAGTAGTAACAGGGGGCAGAATGAAAAACTGTTTTTT. This rearrangement joins TRBV19 to TRBJ1-4, with TRBD1 matching over 9 bases. The CDR3 covers 14 residues. Losses at the gene ends were 4 bases for V and 5 bases for J; bases not matched to a gene: 2. Germline CDR1 and CDR2: LNHDA and SQIVND (reference sequence).